This TCR beta chain was identified during a study of shared clonotypes between healthy human individuals. CD45RO-negative CD8 cells positively selected for CCR7 made up the naive population, which excluded terminally differentiated effector memory CD45RA+ cells. Concerning this clone: Its antigen is not identified. Other DNA sequences in the sample encode the same CDR3.

The method was immunoSEQ multiplex PCR; TCRdb's version includes in-frame clones alone and lacks a portion of them. The sample has just over 2,000,000 clones, about 94% seen once. Germline CDR1 and CDR2: MGHRA and YSYEKL. The V and J ends lost 0 bases and 0 bases respectively, with 6 bases between them. This CDR3 contains 14 residues. Study-wide results and caveats: Four donors held 5% to 5.5% of naive CD4 clonotypes in common.

The sequence was obtained from a young man in good health. The chain carries TRBV4-1 and TRBJ2-7, with D uncertain. The sequenced sample was naive CD8+ T cells sorted from blood. This chain's CDR3 is CASSQERSSYEQYF. The CDR3 DNA reads as TGCGCCAGCAGCCAAGAACGATCCTCCTACGAGCAGTACTTC.